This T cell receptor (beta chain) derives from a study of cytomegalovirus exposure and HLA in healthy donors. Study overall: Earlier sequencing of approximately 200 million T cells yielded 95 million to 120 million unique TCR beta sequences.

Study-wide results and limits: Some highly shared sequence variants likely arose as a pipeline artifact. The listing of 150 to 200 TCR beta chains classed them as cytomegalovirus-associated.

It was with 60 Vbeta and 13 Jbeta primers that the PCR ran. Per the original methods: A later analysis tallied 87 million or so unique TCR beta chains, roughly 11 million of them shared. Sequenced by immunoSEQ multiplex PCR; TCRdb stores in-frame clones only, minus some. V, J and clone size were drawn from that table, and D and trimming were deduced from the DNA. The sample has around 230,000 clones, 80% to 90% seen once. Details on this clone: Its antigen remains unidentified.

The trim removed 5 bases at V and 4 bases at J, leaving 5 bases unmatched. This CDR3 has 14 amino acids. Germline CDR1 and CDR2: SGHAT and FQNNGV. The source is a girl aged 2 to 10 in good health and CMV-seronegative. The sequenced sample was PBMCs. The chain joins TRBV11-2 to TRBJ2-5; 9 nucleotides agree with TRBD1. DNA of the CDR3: TGTGCCAGCAGCCCGGACAGGGGACGAGAGACCCAGTACTTC. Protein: CASSPDRGRETQYF.